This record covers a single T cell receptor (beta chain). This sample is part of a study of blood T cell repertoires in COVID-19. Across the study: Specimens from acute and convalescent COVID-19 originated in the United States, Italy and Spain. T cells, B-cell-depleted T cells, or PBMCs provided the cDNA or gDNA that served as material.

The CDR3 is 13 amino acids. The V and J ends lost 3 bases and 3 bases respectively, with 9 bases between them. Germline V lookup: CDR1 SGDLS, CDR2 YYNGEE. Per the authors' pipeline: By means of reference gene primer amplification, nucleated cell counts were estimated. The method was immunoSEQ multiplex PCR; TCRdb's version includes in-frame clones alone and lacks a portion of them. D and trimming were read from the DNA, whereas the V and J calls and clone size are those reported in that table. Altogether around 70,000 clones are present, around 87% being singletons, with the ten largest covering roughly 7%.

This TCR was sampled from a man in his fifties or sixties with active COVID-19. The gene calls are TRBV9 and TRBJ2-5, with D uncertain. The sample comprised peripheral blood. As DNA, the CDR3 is TGTGCCAGCAGCGCCCGACTCAAAGAGACCCAGTACTTC. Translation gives CASSARLKETQYF. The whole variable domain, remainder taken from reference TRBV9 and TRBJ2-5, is DSGVTQTPKHLITATGQRVTLRCSPRSGDLSVYWYQQSLDQGLQFLIQYYNGEERAKGNILERFSAQQFPDLHSELNLSSLELGDSALYFCASSARLKETQYFGPGTRLLVL.